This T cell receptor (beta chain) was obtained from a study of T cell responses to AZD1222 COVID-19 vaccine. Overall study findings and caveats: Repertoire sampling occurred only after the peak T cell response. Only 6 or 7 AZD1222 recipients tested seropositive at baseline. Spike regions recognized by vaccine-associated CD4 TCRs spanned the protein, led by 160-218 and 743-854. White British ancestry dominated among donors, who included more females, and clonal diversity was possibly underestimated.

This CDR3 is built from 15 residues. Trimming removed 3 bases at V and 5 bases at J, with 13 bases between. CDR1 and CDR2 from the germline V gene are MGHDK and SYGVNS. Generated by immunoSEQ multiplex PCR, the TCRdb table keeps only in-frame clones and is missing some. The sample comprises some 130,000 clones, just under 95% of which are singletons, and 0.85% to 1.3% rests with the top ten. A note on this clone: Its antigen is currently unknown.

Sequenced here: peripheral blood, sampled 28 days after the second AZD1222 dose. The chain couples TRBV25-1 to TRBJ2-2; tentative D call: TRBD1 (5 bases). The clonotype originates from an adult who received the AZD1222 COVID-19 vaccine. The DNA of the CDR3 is TGTGCCAGCAGTGAGTGGCTGCAGGGTACCGGGGAGCTGTTTTTT. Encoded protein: CASSEWLQGTGELFF.